Listed here is a single TCR beta chain. It has no known antigen specificity. The sample holds no much larger clone one base away, and base qualities are not on file. Sample time point, as interpreted from the label and publication: about 28 days (+/-7) after the second vaccine dose. AZD1222 recipients whose second dose came at about 4 weeks and those whose second dose came at about 12 weeks were combined into one group, since spike-specific TCR depth and breadth did not differ between the two schedules. Vaccinee samples were obtained from the UK trials COV001 and COV002, which included a single-blind randomized controlled phase 2/3 trial of AZD1222 (ChAdOx1 nCoV-19) in healthy adults. For TCRbeta chain sequencing, PBMC samples from trial participants were taken at day 0 and at day 28 after the second dose. The CDR3 regions of human TCRbeta chains were analyzed by immunosequencing. In the original analysis: TCRs in the repertoires were compared against a reference library of SARS-CoV-2-specific TCRs that had been generated with the MIRA antigen-specificity platform. Breadth was defined as the fraction of unique TCRs that were SARS-CoV-2-associated. Depth was defined as the fraction of total T cells that were SARS-CoV-2-associated. Using the MIRA data, each spike-specific TCR was mapped to the spike region that the TCR reacts to and placed in a CD4 or CD8 class. Log10-transformed breadth and depth values were compared by one-way ANOVA with Sidak's multiple comparisons tests. The table comes from immuneACCESS by way of TCRdb, which keeps in-frame sequences with V and J called. Part of the clones is missing from these tables; in studies checked, under half for an unresolved V gene and the rest for unknown reasons. The V and J calls and clone size are taken from that table; D and trimming were inferred from the DNA. In this sample the table shows 90,000 to 150,000 clones, about 89% of which occur a single time. The top ten clones comprise 6.5% to 7.5% of the sample.

The source of the sample is a study of T cell responses to AZD1222 COVID-19 vaccine (dated by TCRdb to about 2021). Regarding the study in general: A total of around 240 trial participants underwent TCR sequencing, of whom around 200 received two doses of AZD1222 and some 26 received two doses of the MenACWY control vaccine. Enrollment into the trials was organized by age into subgroups of 18-55, 56-69 and 70-plus years, and those subgroups contained around 150, 28 and 57 TCR-sequenced participants, respectively.

A distance of 11 bases separates the germline ends of V and J, which lose 2 bases and 4 bases respectively. The germline V gene specifies MGHRA as CDR1 and YSYEKL as CDR2. CDR3 length: 14 amino acids, cysteine to phenylalanine. Left in the record is the CDR3 DNA by itself, 42 bases read in frame from the first base. Study-wide findings and limitations: The vaccine-associated CD4 TCRs covered the entire spike protein, and the dominant responses fell in regions 160-218 and 743-854. Most participants were white British and females outnumbered males, and the authors suggested that clonal diversity may have been underestimated. After two AZD1222 doses, both the breadth and the depth of spike-specific TCRs were significantly higher than at day 0 and than in MenACWY recipients. Only a handful of AZD1222 recipients were SARS-CoV-2 seropositive at baseline, limiting conclusions about previously exposed vaccinees. Because no samples from the day 14 peak response were available, repertoires could be characterized only after the peak T cell response. The 56-69-year group was small, and its depth increase did not reach significance, likely because of low power. Nearly half of unique spike-specific TCRs reportedly recognized epitopes outside regions mutated in the B.1.351 and B.1.1.7 variants.

The sample here was peripheral blood, taken 28 days after the second AZD1222 dose. The receptor's source is an adult who received the AZD1222 COVID-19 vaccine. Recombination linked TRBV4-1 to TRBJ2-5; TRBD2 could be the D gene, as 5 bases match. The CDR3: CASSQPGIAETQYF. The base sequence is TGCGCCAGCAGCCAACCCGGGATTGCAGAGACCCAGTACTTC.